This TCR beta chain is drawn from a study of beta chain features in type 1 diabetes. Study at large: Taken together, all samples contributed some 98 million examined sorted cells. Study-wide results and caveats: Individuals with type 1 diabetes displayed fewer insertions and more deletions at VDJ junctions. Patients' naive, central memory and Treg TCRB repertoires seemed closer to one another than those of healthy donors. Moderately but significantly shorter TCRB CDR3s were found in Type 1 diabetes patients in all four CD4+ subsets.

Based on CD45RO/CCR7/CD25/CD127/CD95/CD27, CD4+ regulatory, stem cell-like memory, naive and central memory cells were sorted. Sequenced material consisted of expressed TCRB transcripts (all of the isolated RNA was reverse transcribed). Only in-frame clones appear in the TCRdb table, and some are missing; sequencing was by immunoSEQ multiplex PCR. The sample lists hundreds of thousands of clones; over 9.5% were seen once. Trimming at V came to 1 base and at J to 2 bases, leaving 3 bases not matched to a gene. The germline CDR1 and CDR2 sequences are LGHNA and YNFKEQ. The CDR3 runs to 15 residues. This clone was detected only a few times. The target antigen is unknown.

The chain has TRBV4-2 and TRBJ2-3; 7 bases agree with TRBD2. Specimen: naive CD4+ T cells from blood. This clonotype was obtained from a woman between 18 and 29 years old with type 1 diabetes. The CDR3 is CASSQAGTNTDTQYF. The DNA of the CDR3 is TGTGCCAGCAGCCAAGCTGGGACTAACACAGATACGCAGTATTTT.